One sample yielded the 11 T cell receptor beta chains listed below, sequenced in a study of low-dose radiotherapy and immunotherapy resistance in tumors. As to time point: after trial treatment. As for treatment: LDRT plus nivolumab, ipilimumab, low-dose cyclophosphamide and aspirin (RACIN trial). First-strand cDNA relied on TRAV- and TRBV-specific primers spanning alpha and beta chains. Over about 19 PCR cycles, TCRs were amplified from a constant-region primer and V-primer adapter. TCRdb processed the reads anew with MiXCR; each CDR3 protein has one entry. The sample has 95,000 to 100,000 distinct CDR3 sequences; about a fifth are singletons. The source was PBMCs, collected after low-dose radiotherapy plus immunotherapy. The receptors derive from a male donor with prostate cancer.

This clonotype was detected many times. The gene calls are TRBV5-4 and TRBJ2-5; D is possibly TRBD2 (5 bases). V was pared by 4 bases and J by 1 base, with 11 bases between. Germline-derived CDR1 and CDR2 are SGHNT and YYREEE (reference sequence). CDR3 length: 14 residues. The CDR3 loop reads CASSIRGTQETQYF. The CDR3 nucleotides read TGTGCCAGCAGCATCCGGGGTACCCAAGAGACCCAGTACTTC.

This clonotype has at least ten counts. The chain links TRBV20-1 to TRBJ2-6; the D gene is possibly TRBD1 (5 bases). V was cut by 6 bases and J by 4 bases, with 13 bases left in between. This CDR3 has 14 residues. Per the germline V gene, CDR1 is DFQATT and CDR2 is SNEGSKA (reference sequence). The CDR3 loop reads CSAVDSRGANVLTF. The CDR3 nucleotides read TGCAGTGCGGTCGACAGCAGAGGGGCCAACGTCCTGACTTTC.

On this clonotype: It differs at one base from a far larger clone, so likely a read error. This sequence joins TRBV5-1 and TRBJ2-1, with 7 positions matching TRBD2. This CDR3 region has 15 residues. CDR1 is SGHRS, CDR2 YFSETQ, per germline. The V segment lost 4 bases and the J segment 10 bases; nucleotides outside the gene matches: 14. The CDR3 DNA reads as TGCGCCAGCAGCCCTCGGGACTACATCACCTACGAGCAGTTCTTC. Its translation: CASSPRDYITYEQFF.

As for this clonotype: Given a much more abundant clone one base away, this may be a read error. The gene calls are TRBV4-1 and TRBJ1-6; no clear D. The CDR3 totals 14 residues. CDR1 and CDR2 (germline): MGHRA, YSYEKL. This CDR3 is CASSTRGIDSPPHF. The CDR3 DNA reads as TGCGCCAGCAGCACTCGAGGGATCGATTCACCCCCCCACTTT.

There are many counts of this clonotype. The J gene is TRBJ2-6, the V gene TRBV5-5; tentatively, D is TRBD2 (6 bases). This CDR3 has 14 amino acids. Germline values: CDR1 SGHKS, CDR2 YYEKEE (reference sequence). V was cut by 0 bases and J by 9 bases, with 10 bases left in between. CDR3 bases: TGTGCCAGCAGCTTGGAAGGGGAGGTCAACGTCCTGACTTTC. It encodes CASSLEGEVNVLTF.

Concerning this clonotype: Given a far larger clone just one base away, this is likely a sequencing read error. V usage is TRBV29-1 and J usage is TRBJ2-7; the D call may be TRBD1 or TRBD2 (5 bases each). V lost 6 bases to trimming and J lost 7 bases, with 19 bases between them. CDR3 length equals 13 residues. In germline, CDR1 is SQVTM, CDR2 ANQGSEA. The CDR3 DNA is TGCAGCGTGGGGGTCGGTATAATCGATGAGCAGTACTTC. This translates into CSVGVGIIDEQYF.

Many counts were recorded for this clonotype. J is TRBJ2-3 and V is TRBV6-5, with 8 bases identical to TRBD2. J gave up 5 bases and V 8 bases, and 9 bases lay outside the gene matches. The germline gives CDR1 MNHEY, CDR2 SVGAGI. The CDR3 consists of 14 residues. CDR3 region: CASSRGGWGDTQYF. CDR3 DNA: TGTGCCAGCTCGCGCGGGGGGTGGGGAGATACGCAGTATTTT.

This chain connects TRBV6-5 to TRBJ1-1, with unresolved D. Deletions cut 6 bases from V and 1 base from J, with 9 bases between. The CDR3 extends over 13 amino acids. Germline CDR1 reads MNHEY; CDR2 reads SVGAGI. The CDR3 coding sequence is TGTGCCAGCAGCCTACAGCAGAACACTGAAGCTTTCTTT. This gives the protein CASSLQQNTEAFF.

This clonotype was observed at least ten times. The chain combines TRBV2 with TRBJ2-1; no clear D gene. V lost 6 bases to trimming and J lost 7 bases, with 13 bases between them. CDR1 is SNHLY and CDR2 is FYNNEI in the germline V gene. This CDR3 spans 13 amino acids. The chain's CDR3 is CASSAIGTNEQFF. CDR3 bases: TGTGCCAGCAGCGCGATTGGAACAAATGAGCAGTTCTTC.

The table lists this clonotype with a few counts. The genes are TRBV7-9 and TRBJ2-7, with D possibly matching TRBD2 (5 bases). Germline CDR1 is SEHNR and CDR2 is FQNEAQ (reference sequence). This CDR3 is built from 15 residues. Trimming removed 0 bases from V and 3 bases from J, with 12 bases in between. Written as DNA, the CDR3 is TGTGCCAGCAGCTTAGCAGCGGTCCGGGGCTACGAGCAGTACTTC. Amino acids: CASSLAAVRGYEQYF.

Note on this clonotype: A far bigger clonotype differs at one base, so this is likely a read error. In nucleotides, the CDR3 is TGTGCCAGCAGTCCCCCTTTGGTCTACGAGCAGTTCTTC. It specifies CASSPPLVYEQFF. The chain couples TRBV12-3 or TRBV12-4 to TRBJ2-1; D ambiguous. V gave up 5 bases and J gave up 10 bases, with 15 bases separating them. The CDR3 has 13 residues.